The present entry profiles one T cell receptor (beta chain) with its context. The entry originates in a study of blood T cell repertoires in COVID-19. Across the study: Spain, Italy and the United States supplied samples that represented acute and convalescent COVID-19.

This table comes from immunoSEQ multiplex PCR, and its TCRdb copy is limited to in-frame clones, with some not included. The sample shows approximately 240,000 clones, about 80% of them seen only once. The receptor comes from a woman of 80 years or more with active or convalescent COVID-19. What was sequenced was peripheral blood.

CDR3 sequence reads: CASSDGASGRTTQYF. CDR3 in DNA: TGCGCCAGCTCCGATGGGGCCAGCGGGAGAACTACGCAGTATTTT. The J gene is TRBJ2-3, the V gene TRBV5-1, with 8 nucleotides matching TRBD2. Looked up from germline, CDR1 is SGHRS and CDR2 is YFSETQ. The CDR3 has 15 amino acids. V shed 7 bases and J 8 bases; nucleotides not matched to a gene: 15.